The 26 T cell receptor beta chains given below trace back to one sample, sequenced in a study of blood T cell repertoires in COVID-19. Method: immunoSEQ multiplex PCR; TCRdb's copy keeps in-frame clones and lacks some. The repertoire holds roughly 66,000 clones, with roughly 84% as singletons. The source material was peripheral blood. Receptor source: a woman aged 55-69 years with acute or convalescent COVID-19.

The chain joins TRBV3-1 (or the pseudogene TRBV3-2) to TRBJ1-6; D remains unclear. This CDR3 contains 16 residues. Per germline, CDR1 LGHDT and CDR2 YNNKEL (reference sequence). V lost 6 bases and J 0 bases, leaving 12 bases between the germline ends. CDR3 protein: CASRGSAYSYNSPLHF. The CDR3 DNA reads TGTGCCAGCAGAGGGAGTGCGTACTCCTATAATTCACCCCTCCACTTT.

The table lists this clone with a few counts. The V gene is TRBV5-6, the J gene TRBJ2-1; D possibly corresponds to TRBD2 (6 bases). Germline V lookup: CDR1 SGHDT, CDR2 YYEEEE. The V and J ends lost 1 base and 2 bases respectively, with 10 bases between them. This CDR3 region has 15 residues. The DNA of the CDR3 is TGTGCCAGCAGCTTGAGCGGGTCGGCCTACAATGAGCAGTTCTTC. Encoded protein: CASSLSGSAYNEQFF.

The chain links TRBV18 to TRBJ2-7, with D maybe TRBD2 (5 bases). With 2 bases removed from V and 0 bases from J, the gap between germline ends came to 11 bases. Germline V lookup: CDR1 KGHSH, CDR2 LQKENI. The CDR3 contains 15 residues. In DNA form, the CDR3 reads TGTGCCAGCTCACCAGAGCAGAGGGCCTCCTACGAGCAGTACTTC. Protein: CASSPEQRASYEQYF.

The chain employs TRBV2 and TRBJ1-6; D is unresolved. CDR1 is SNHLY, CDR2 FYNNEI, per germline. Trimming took off 6 bases at V and 10 bases at J, with 25 bases between the two ends. This CDR3 is 17 amino acids long. CDR3 bases: TGTGCCAGCAGGGAACCCCACCCCTGGTCTGGAGGGTCACCCCTCCACTTT. Translating it yields CASREPHPWSGGSPLHF. Filled out from reference TRBV2 and TRBJ1-6, the complete variable domain reads EPEVTQTPSHQVTQMGQEVILRCVPISNHLYFYWYRQILGQKVEFLVSFYNNEISEKSEIFDDQFSVERPDGSNFTLKIRSTKLEDSAMYFCASREPHPWSGGSPLHFGNGTRLTVT.

This clone was seen just once. The chain joins TRBV19 to TRBJ2-3, with TRBD2 matching over 8 bases. V shed 5 bases, J shed 0 bases, and the junction held 7 bases outside the gene matches. The CDR3 contains 16 residues. In germline, CDR1 is LNHDA, CDR2 SQIVND (reference sequence). This CDR3 reads CASSPLTSASTDTQYF. In nucleotides, the CDR3 is TGTGCCAGTAGTCCGCTGACTAGCGCGAGCACAGATACGCAGTATTTT. The full variable domain, with the rest looked up from reference TRBV19 and TRBJ2-3, is DGGITQSPKYLFRKEGQNVTLSCEQNLNHDAMYWYRQDPGQGLRLIYYSQIVNDFQKGDIAEGYSVSREKKESFPLTVTSAQKNPTAFYLCASSPLTSASTDTQYFGPGTRLTVL.

CDR3 amino acids: CASSEGGRWGEQYF. CDR3 nucleotide sequence: TGTGCCAGCAGCGAAGGGGGTCGTTGGGGCGAGCAGTACTTC. This chain uses TRBV11-3 with TRBJ2-7; D is perhaps TRBD1 (6 bases). Germline CDR1 SGHNT, CDR2 YENEEA. This CDR3 spans 14 amino acids. Trimming removed 5 bases at V and 6 bases at J, with 17 bases between.

In the case of this clone: At one boundary the junction diverges from the germline segment, which might be a read error. V gene TRBV30 combines with J gene TRBJ1-3; 9 bases align to TRBD1. This CDR3 contains 11 residues. CDR1 is GTSNPN, CDR2 SVGIG, per germline (reference sequence). The CDR3 nucleotides read TGTGCCTGGACCCGGGACAGGGAAGGAAAATTT. Protein product: CAWTRDREGKF.

The chain is built from TRBV11-1 and TRBJ2-3; TRBD2 matches at 12 bases. CDR3 length: 16 amino acids. The germline V gene has CDR1 SGHAT and CDR2 FQDESV (reference sequence). V lost 6 bases, J lost 1 base, and 5 bases stayed unmatched. For the CDR3, the DNA is TGTGCCAGCAGGCCGAGACTAGCGGGGGGCACAGATACGCAGTATTTT. It specifies CASRPRLAGGTDTQYF.

V gene TRBV6-6 combines with J gene TRBJ1-3; no clear D gene. V was cut by 2 bases and J by 2 bases, with 4 bases left in between. This CDR3 has 13 amino acids. Germline V gene data show CDR1 as MNHNY and CDR2 as SVGAGI (reference sequence). CDR3: CASSYAAGNTIYF. The CDR3 nucleotides are TGTGCCAGCAGTTACGCGGCTGGAAACACCATATATTTT.

The chain couples TRBV5-1 to TRBJ1-2; tentatively, D is TRBD1 (6 bases). The CDR3 totals 15 residues. Between the trimmed V and J ends, which lost 4 bases and 6 bases, there was a span of 19 bases. CDR1 and CDR2 (germline): SGHRS, YFSETQ. CDR3 sequence (DNA): TGCGCCAGCAGCCCAATGCTGGGTCAGGGGAATGGCTACACCTTC. Residues: CASSPMLGQGNGYTF.

The chain couples TRBV4-2 to TRBJ2-1; 15 bases match TRBD2. CDR3 length: 18 amino acids. Germline CDR1 reads LGHNA; CDR2 reads YNFKEQ. Germline trimming cut 3 bases from V and 0 bases from J; bases unmatched to any gene: 3. The chain's CDR3 is CASSQGLAGGSSYNEQFF. In DNA, the CDR3 is TGTGCCAGCAGCCAGGGACTAGCGGGGGGTTCCTCCTACAATGAGCAGTTCTTC.

This clone was detected once. V gene TRBV4-2 combines with J gene TRBJ2-2; D is perhaps TRBD1 (5 bases). The germline V gene has CDR1 LGHNA and CDR2 YNFKEQ. The CDR3 contains 13 residues. The V and J ends lost 5 bases and 3 bases respectively, with 7 bases between them. The CDR3 here is CASSLGHTGELFF. The CDR3 nucleotides are TGTGCCAGCAGCTTGGGGCACACCGGGGAGCTGTTTTTT.

CDR3 loop: CASSMTSGGWGFF. The CDR3 nucleotides are TGTGCCAGCAGTATGACTAGCGGGGGGTGGGGGTTCTTC. V usage is TRBV12-3 or TRBV12-4 and J usage is TRBJ2-1; 13 bases fit TRBD2. The CDR3 is 13 residues long. J gave up 15 bases and V 5 bases, and 7 bases lay outside the gene matches.

The V gene is TRBV5-1, the J gene TRBJ2-2, with TRBD1 matching 9 bases. CDR1 is SGHRS, CDR2 YFSETQ, per germline. This CDR3 is 18 amino acids long. V lost 4 bases, J lost 6 bases, and 16 bases stayed unmatched. CDR3 sequence (DNA): TGCGCCAGCAGCACCGGACAGGGGCCCCCGTCTTTGTCCGGGGAGCTGTTTTTT. Amino acids: CASSTGQGPPSLSGELFF. The entire variable domain, with the rest obtained from reference TRBV5-1 and TRBJ2-2, is as follows: KAGVTQTPRYLIKTRGQQVTLSCSPISGHRSVSWYQQTPGQGLQFLFEYFSETQRNKGNFPGRFSGRQFSNSRSEMNVSTLELGDSALYLCASSTGQGPPSLSGELFFGEGSRLTVL.

The chain combines TRBV29-1 with TRBJ1-4; 7 bases agree with TRBD1. In germline, CDR1 is SQVTM, CDR2 ANQGSEA. CDR3 length: 13 amino acids. V gave up 4 bases and J gave up 5 bases; unmatched junction bases: 4. CDR3 loop: CSVGGTANEKLFF. CDR3 bases: TGCAGCGTTGGGGGGACAGCAAATGAAAAACTGTTTTTT.

V usage is TRBV15 and J usage is TRBJ1-5; D is undetermined. V was pared by 0 bases and J by 7 bases, with 10 bases between. Germline values: CDR1 LNHNV, CDR2 YYDKDF (reference sequence). The CDR3 is 14 residues long. The CDR3 region is CATSRDRLAQPQHF. Written as DNA, the CDR3 is TGTGCCACCAGCAGAGACAGGCTGGCGCAGCCCCAGCATTTT. Variable domain in full (rest from reference TRBV15 and TRBJ1-5): DAMVIQNPRYQVTQFGKPVTLSCSQTLNHNVMYWYQQKSSQAPKLLFHYYDKDFNNEADTPDNFQSRRPNTSFCFLDIRSPGLGDTAMYLCATSRDRLAQPQHFGDGTRLSIL.

The chain has TRBV11-2 and TRBJ2-2; D is possibly TRBD2 (6 bases). Germline V lookup: CDR1 SGHAT, CDR2 FQNNGV. CDR3 size: 16 residues. The V and J ends lost 4 bases and 4 bases respectively, with 16 bases between them. CDR3 region: CASSSTLMGGTGELFF. CDR3 DNA sequence: TGTGCCAGCAGCTCCACTTTAATGGGGGGCACCGGGGAGCTGTTTTTT.

This chain connects TRBV4-2 to TRBJ2-1; 14 nucleotides align to TRBD2. Germline values: CDR1 LGHNA, CDR2 YNFKEQ. The CDR3 runs to 16 residues. V lost 2 bases, J lost 4 bases, and 1 base stayed unmatched. Here the CDR3 reads CASSQRLAGGYNEQFF. CDR3 sequence (DNA): TGTGCCAGCAGCCAACGACTAGCGGGGGGGTACAATGAGCAGTTCTTC.

The chain has TRBV6-5 and TRBJ2-3, with D maybe TRBD2 (5 bases). V lost 2 bases, J lost 4 bases, and 16 bases lay in between. The CDR3 runs to 16 residues. Germline lookup yields CDR1 MNHEY and CDR2 SVGAGI. CDR3 residues: CASSYPRASHADTQYF. CDR3 in DNA: TGTGCCAGCAGTTACCCGAGGGCCTCCCACGCAGATACGCAGTATTTT.

The J gene is TRBJ2-2, the V gene TRBV24-1; D uncertain. Between the trimmed V and J ends, which lost 5 bases and 4 bases, there was a span of 7 bases. CDR1 is KGHDR and CDR2 is SFDVKD in the germline V gene. This CDR3 is built from 13 residues. CDR3 coding DNA: TGTGCCACCAGTGGTCCAGGCACCGGGGAGCTGTTTTTT. Translated, it gives CATSGPGTGELFF.

The rearrangement links TRBV5-6 to TRBJ1-6; no firm D call. Germline CDR1 and CDR2: SGHDT and YYEEEE. The CDR3 covers 13 residues. Trimming took off 3 bases at V and 5 bases at J, with 6 bases between the two ends. The CDR3 sequence is CASSWEDNSPLHF. CDR3 nucleotides: TGTGCCAGCAGCTGGGAGGATAATTCACCCCTCCACTTT. The full variable domain, rest sourced from reference TRBV5-6 and TRBJ1-6, is DAGVTQSPTHLIKTRGQQVTLRCSPKSGHDTVSWYQQALGQGPQFIFQYYEEEERQRGNFPDRFSGHQFPNYSSELNVNALLLGDSALYLCASSWEDNSPLHFGNGTRLTVT.

There are a few counts of this clone. The chain employs TRBV5-1 and TRBJ2-3; D gene unclear. This CDR3 is 13 amino acids long. V gave up 1 base and J gave up 5 bases, with 8 bases separating them. Germline V gene data show CDR1 as SGHRS and CDR2 as YFSETQ. In DNA form, the CDR3 reads TGCGCCAGCAGCTTGTCTTACGGAGATACGCAGTATTTT. It specifies CASSLSYGDTQYF. The full variable domain, with the rest looked up from reference TRBV5-1 and TRBJ2-3, is KAGVTQTPRYLIKTRGQQVTLSCSPISGHRSVSWYQQTPGQGLQFLFEYFSETQRNKGNFPGRFSGRQFSNSRSEMNVSTLELGDSALYLCASSLSYGDTQYFGPGTRLTVL.

The rearrangement joins TRBV5-1 to TRBJ1-2, with 9 bases that match TRBD1. The CDR3 contains 15 residues. CDR1 is SGHRS and CDR2 is YFSETQ in the germline V gene. V trimming: 4 bases; J trimming: 8 bases; junction bases outside the gene matches: 12. CDR3 protein: CASSLRTGVNYGYTF. The DNA for the CDR3 is TGCGCCAGCAGCCTAAGGACAGGGGTGAATTACGGCTACACCTTC. Looking up the rest from reference TRBV5-1 and TRBJ1-2 gives the full variable domain: KAGVTQTPRYLIKTRGQQVTLSCSPISGHRSVSWYQQTPGQGLQFLFEYFSETQRNKGNFPGRFSGRQFSNSRSEMNVSTLELGDSALYLCASSLRTGVNYGYTFGSGTRLTVV.

This clone was seen more than once but under ten times. V gene TRBV19 combines with J gene TRBJ1-2, with D possibly being TRBD1 (5 bases). This CDR3 contains 14 residues. V was pared by 7 bases and J by 0 bases, with 12 bases between. Germline values: CDR1 LNHDA, CDR2 SQIVND (reference sequence). This chain's CDR3 is CASKLDRANYGYTF. As DNA, the CDR3 is TGTGCCAGTAAGCTCGACAGAGCTAACTATGGCTACACCTTC.

The chain couples TRBV7-8 to TRBJ1-1, with TRBD1 as a possible D gene (5 bases). V was trimmed by 6 bases and J by 0 bases, leaving 14 bases between them. In germline, CDR1 is SGHVS, CDR2 FQNEAQ. There are 15 residues in the CDR3. In nucleotides, the CDR3 is TGTGCCAGCAGGGAAAGGGGCGCCCTGAACACTGAAGCTTTCTTT. This sequence encodes CASRERGALNTEAFF.

This clone was detected once. CDR3 residues: CASSRGLQYEQYF. The CDR3 DNA sequence: TGTGCCAGCAGCCGGGGACTGCAGTACGAGCAGTACTTC. The chain recombines TRBV12-3 or TRBV12-4 with TRBJ2-7; tentatively, D is TRBD2 (6 bases). The CDR3 has 13 amino acids. V lost 6 bases and J 4 bases, leaving 13 bases between the germline ends.